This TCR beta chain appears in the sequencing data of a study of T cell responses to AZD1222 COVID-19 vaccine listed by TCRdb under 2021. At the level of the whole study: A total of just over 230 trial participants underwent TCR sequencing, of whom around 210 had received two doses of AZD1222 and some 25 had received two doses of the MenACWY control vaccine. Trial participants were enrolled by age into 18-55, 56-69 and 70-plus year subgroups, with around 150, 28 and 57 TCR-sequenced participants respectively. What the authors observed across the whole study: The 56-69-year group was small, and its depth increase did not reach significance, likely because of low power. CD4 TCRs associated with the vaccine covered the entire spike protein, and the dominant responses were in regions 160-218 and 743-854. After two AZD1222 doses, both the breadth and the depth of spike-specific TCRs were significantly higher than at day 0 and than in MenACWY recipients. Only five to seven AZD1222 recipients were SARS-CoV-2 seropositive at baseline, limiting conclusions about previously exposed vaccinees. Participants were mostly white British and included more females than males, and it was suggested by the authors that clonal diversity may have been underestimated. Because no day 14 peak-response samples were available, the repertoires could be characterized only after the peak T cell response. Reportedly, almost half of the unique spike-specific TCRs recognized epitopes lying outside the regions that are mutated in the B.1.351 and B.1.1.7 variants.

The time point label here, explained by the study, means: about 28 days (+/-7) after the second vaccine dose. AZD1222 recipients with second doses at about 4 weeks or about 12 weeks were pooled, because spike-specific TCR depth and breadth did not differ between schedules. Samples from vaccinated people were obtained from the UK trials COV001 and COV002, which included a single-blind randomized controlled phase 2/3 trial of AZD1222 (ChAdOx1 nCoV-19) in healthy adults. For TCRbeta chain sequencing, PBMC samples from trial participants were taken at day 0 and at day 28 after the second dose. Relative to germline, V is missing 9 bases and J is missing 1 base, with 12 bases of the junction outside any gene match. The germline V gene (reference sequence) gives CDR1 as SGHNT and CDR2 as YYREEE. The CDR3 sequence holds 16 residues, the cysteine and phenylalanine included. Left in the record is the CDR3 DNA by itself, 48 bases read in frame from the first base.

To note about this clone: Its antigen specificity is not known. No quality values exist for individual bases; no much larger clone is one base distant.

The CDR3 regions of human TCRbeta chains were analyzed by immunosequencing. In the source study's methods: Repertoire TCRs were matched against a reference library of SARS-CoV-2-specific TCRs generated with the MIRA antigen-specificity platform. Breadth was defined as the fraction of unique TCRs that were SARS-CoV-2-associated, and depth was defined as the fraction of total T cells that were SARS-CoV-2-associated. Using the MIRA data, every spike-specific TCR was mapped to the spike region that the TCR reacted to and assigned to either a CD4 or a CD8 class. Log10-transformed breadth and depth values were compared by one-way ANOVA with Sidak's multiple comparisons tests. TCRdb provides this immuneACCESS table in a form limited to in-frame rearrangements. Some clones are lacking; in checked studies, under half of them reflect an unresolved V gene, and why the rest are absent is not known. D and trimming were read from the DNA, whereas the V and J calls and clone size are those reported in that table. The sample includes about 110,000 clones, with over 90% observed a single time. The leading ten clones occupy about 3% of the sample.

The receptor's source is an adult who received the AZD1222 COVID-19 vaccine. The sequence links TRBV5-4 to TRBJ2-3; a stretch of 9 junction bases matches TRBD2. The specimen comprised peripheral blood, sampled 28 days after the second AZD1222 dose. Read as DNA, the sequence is TGTGCCACCTCTCGGCGGCGGGGGGGACGCACAGATACGCAGTATTTT. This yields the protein CATSRRRGGRTDTQYF. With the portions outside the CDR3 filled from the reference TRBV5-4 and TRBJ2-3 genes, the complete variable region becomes ETGVTQSPTHLIKTRGQQVTLRCSSQSGHNTVSWYQQALGQGPQFIFQYYREEENGRGNFPPRFSGLQFPNYSSELNVNALELDDSALYLCATSRRRGGRTDTQYFGPGTRLTVL.